This T cell receptor beta chain was identified during a study of blood T cell repertoires in COVID-19. Study-wide background: The United States, Italy and Spain supplied acute and convalescent COVID-19 samples. The cDNA or gDNA used as material had been derived from T cells, B-cell-depleted T cells, or PBMCs.

Germline V lookup: CDR1 PRHDT, CDR2 FYEKMQ (reference sequence). The V gene end was trimmed by 4 bases and the J gene end by 2 bases; junction bases not matched to a gene: 14. The CDR3 contains 19 residues. Generated by immunoSEQ multiplex PCR, the TCRdb table keeps only in-frame clones and is missing some. The sample lists approximately 170,000 clones; 70% to 90% were seen once. Sequenced: peripheral blood. The chain combines TRBV13 with TRBJ1-5; TRBD1 matches at 10 bases. The sequence derives from a woman over 75 in a cohort sampled during active or convalescent COVID-19. The CDR3, as DNA: TGTGCCAGCAGCTCTAAATCAGACAGGGGGCGGTTAGGCAATCAGCCCCAGCATTTT. It yields the protein CASSSKSDRGRLGNQPQHF.